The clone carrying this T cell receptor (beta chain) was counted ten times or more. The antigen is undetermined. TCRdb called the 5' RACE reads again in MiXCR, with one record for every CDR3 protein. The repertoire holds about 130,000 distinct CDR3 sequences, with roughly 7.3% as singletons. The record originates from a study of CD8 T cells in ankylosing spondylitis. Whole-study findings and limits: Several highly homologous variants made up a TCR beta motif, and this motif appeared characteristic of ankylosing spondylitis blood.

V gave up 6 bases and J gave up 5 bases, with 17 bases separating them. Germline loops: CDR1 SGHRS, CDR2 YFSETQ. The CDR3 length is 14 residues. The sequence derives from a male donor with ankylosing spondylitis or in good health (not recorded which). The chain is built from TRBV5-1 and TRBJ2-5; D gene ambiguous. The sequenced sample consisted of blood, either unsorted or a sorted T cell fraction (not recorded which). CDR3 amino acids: CASTTDPPVETQYF. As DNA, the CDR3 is TGCGCCAGCACCACGGACCCACCGGTGGAGACCCAGTACTTC.